This entry is about one T cell receptor beta chain. What it binds is not known. This sample is drawn from a study of CD8 T cells in Susac syndrome. Study results and caveats: The Susac syndrome CD4+ T cell repertoires displayed no clonal expansion.

Germline V gene lookup returns CDR1 MGHDK and CDR2 SYGVNS. This CDR3 has 12 amino acids. The ends were cut back, 3 bases at V and 4 bases at J, with 6 bases in the middle. Reverse transcription of roughly 0.45 to 1 ug RNA was carried out with random hexamers. Via MiXCR, TCRdb re-called the immunoSEQ multiplex PCR reads, giving one row per CDR3 protein. Of about 140,000 distinct CDR3 sequences listed, more than 90% are singletons. This TCR was sampled from a human donor with Susac syndrome. Sequenced sample: CD4+ T cells from PBMCs. The V and J genes are TRBV25-1 and TRBJ1-2; no firm D call. The CDR3 DNA reads TGTGCCAGCAGTGATACAGTCTATGGCTACACCTTC. Protein product: CASSDTVYGYTF.